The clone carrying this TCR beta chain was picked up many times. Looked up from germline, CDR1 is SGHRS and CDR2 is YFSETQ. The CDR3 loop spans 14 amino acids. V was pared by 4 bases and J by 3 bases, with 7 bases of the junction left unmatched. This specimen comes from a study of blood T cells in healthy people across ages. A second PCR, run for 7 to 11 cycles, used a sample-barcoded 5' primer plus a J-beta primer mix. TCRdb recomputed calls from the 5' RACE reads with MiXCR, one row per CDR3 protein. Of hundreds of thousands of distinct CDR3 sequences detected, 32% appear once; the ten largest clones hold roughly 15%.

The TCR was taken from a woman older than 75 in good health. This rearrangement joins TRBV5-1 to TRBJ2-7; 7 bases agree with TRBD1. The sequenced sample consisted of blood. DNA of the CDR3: TGCGCCAGCAGCGTCCGGGACAGCCTCTACGAGCAGTACTTC. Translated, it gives CASSVRDSLYEQYF.